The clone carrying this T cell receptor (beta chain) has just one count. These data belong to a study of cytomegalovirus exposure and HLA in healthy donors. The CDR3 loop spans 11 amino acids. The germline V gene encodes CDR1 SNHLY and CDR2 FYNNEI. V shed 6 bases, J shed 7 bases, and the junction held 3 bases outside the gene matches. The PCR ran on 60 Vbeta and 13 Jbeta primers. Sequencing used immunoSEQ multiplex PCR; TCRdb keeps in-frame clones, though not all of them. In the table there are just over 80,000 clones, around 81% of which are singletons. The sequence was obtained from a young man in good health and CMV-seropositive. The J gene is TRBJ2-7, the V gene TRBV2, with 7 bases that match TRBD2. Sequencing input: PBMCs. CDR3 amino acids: CASRRGEEQYF. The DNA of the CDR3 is TGTGCCAGCAGACGGGGGGAAGAGCAGTACTTC.